This is a list of T cell receptor beta chains from one sample in a study of blood T cell repertoires in COVID-19. Here immunoSEQ multiplex PCR was the method, and the copy in TCRdb shows in-frame clones only, minus some. The table shows hundreds of thousands of clones, with 85% to 90% occurring only once. Specimen: peripheral blood. Receptor source: a man in his 60s with acute or convalescent COVID-19. The CDR3 runs from the conserved cysteine through the conserved F or W. A D gene is named only where the DNA matches it firmly. Size values are once, few and many counts, or a class for expanded clones, and some rows have none.

clone size	D gene	V gene	J gene	CDR3 protein	CDR3 DNA
NA	NA	TRBV18	TRBJ2-2	CASSPRQGGDTGELFF	TGTGCCAGCTCACCCCGACAGGGAGGAGACACCGGGGAGCTGTTTTTT
few	TRBD2	TRBV7-8	TRBJ2-1	CASSGTSGGDYNEQFF	TGTGCCAGCAGCGGGACTAGCGGGGGCGACTACAATGAGCAGTTCTTC
NA	TRBD2	TRBV4-1	TRBJ2-5	CASSRTSGGPGQETQYF	TGCGCCAGCAGCCGGACTAGCGGGGGCCCCGGTCAAGAGACCCAGTACTTC
few	NA	TRBV12-2	TRBJ1-5	CASRLAEAPGQGASGGNQPQHF	TGTGCAAGTCGCTTAGCGGAGGCTCCGGGACAGGGGGCTTCAGGGGGCAATCAGCCCCAGCATTTT
NA	NA	TRBV28	TRBJ1-2	CASSLLSLNGYTF	TGTGCCAGCAGTTTACTTTCCCTAAATGGCTACACCTTC
NA	NA	TRBV7-8	TRBJ2-1	CASSHRHRAGDEQFF	TGTGCCAGCAGTCACCGACACCGGGCAGGGGATGAGCAGTTCTTC
NA	TRBD1	TRBV7-9	TRBJ2-7	CASEGQGAYEQYF	TGTGCCAGCGAAGGACAGGGGGCGTACGAGCAGTACTTC
NA	NA	TRBV15	TRBJ1-3	CATSRERTGNTIYF	TGTGCCACCAGCAGAGAAAGGACAGGAAACACCATATATTTT
NA	TRBD1	TRBV6-5	TRBJ2-1	CASRSQGQTYNEQFF	TGTGCCAGCAGGTCACAGGGGCAGACTTACAATGAGCAGTTCTTC
NA	TRBD2	TRBV13	TRBJ2-5	CASSSRGTSGNQETQYF	TGTGCCAGCAGCTCGCGCGGGACTAGCGGGAATCAAGAGACCCAGTACTTC
NA	NA	TRBV7-6	TRBJ1-5	CASSLDAGHNQPQHF	TGTGCCAGCAGCTTAGATGCGGGGCACAATCAGCCCCAGCATTTT
NA	TRBD1	TRBV5-1	TRBJ2-5	CASSGSTGESQETQYF	TGCGCCAGCAGCGGATCGACAGGGGAATCACAAGAGACCCAGTACTTC
NA	TRBD1	TRBV18	TRBJ1-5	CASSPQGQRGNQPQHF	TGTGCCAGCTCACCGCAGGGACAGCGCGGCAATCAGCCCCAGCATTTT
NA	TRBD1	TRBV7-9	TRBJ2-7	CASSLARQGYNEQYF	TGTGCCAGCAGCTTAGCGCGACAGGGTTACAACGAGCAGTACTTC
NA	TRBD1	TRBV7-8	TRBJ1-1	CASSSQGFEYTEAFF	TGTGCCAGCAGCTCACAGGGGTTCGAATACACTGAAGCTTTCTTT
NA	NA	TRBV11-3	TRBJ2-3	CASSSTPWAVGTFDTQYF	TGTGCCAGCAGCTCAACACCCTGGGCAGTAGGAACTTTCGATACGCAGTATTTT
NA	TRBD2	TRBV9	TRBJ2-7	CASSPRGGEQYF	TGTGCCAGCAGCCCCCGGGGGGGCGAGCAGTACTTC
NA	TRBD1	TRBV4-3	TRBJ2-5	CASSPGQGRETQYF	TGCGCCAGCAGCCCGGGACAGGGACGAGAGACCCAGTACTTC
NA	NA	TRBV6-6	TRBJ2-7	CASRKRSTGLPYEQYF	TGTGCCAGCCGGAAACGGTCTACAGGGCTTCCCTACGAGCAGTACTTC
NA	TRBD1	TRBV28	TRBJ2-5	CASIRQGKKTQYF	TGTGCCAGCATTAGACAGGGAAAAAAGACCCAGTACTTC
NA	TRBD1	TRBV24-1	TRBJ1-5	CATSDTGVNQPQHF	TGTGCCACCAGTGATACAGGGGTAAATCAGCCCCAGCATTTT
once	NA	TRBV29-1	TRBJ2-7	CSVGQIPQEQYF	TGCAGCGTTGGCCAGATCCCTCAGGAGCAGTACTTC
NA	NA	TRBV19	TRBJ1-5	CASSFGVGGYNQPQHF	TGTGCCAGTAGTTTTGGCGTAGGGGGTTACAATCAGCCCCAGCATTTT
NA	NA	TRBV18	TRBJ2-5	CASSPRQVKETQYF	TGTGCCAGCTCACCTCGTCAGGTGAAAGAGACCCAGTACTTC
NA	TRBD2	TRBV5-8	TRBJ2-3	CASSLGLAGSTDTQYF	TGTGCCAGCAGCTTGGGGCTAGCGGGTAGCACAGATACGCAGTATTTT
NA	NA	TRBV5-5	TRBJ1-3	CASSRLDSSGNTIYF	TGTGCCAGCAGCCGCCTGGACAGTTCTGGAAACACCATATATTTT
NA	TRBD2	TRBV7-9	TRBJ2-3	CASSQTSGGAPSTQYF	TGTGCCAGCAGCCAAACTAGCGGGGGGGCTCCAAGTACGCAGTATTTT
NA	NA	TRBV5-6	TRBJ2-4	CASSLVLGDKNIQYF	TGTGCCAGCAGCTTGGTTCTAGGTGACAAAAACATTCAGTACTTC
NA	TRBD2	TRBV6-2/TRBV6-3	TRBJ2-7	CASSPRGKAGAYYEQYF	TGTGCCAGCAGCCCCCGGGGGAAAGCGGGGGCCTACTACGAGCAGTACTTC
NA	TRBD1	TRBV6-4	TRBJ2-7	CASRGQPLGYEQYF	TGTGCCAGCAGGGGACAGCCACTGGGATACGAGCAGTACTTC
NA	TRBD1	TRBV5-6	TRBJ1-5	CASSRRQGQGGPQHF	TGTGCCAGCAGCCGGCGTCAGGGACAGGGCGGGCCCCAGCATTTT
NA	TRBD1	TRBV10-1	TRBJ2-3	CASSRTGGDTQYF	TGCGCCTCCTCCAGGACAGGGGGAGATACGCAGTATTTT
NA	NA	TRBV5-1	TRBJ2-2	CASSSTGRPNTGELFF	TGCGCCAGCAGCTCCACCGGCAGGCCGAACACCGGGGAGCTGTTTTTT
NA	NA	TRBV14	TRBJ1-6	CASSQGTVFYNSPLHF	TGTGCCAGCAGCCAAGGGACAGTCTTCTATAATTCACCCCTCCACTTT
NA	TRBD2	TRBV5-4	TRBJ2-1	CASSHTSGGAVDEQFF	TGTGCCAGCAGCCACACTAGCGGGGGGGCCGTAGATGAGCAGTTCTTC
NA	NA	TRBV30	TRBJ1-2	CAWSHPGRADYGYTF	TGTGCCTGGAGCCACCCTGGGAGGGCCGACTATGGCTACACCTTC
NA	TRBD1	TRBV2	TRBJ1-3	CASGQGAFGNTIYF	TGTGCCAGCGGACAGGGGGCCTTTGGAAACACCATATATTTT
NA	NA	TRBV3-1/TRBV3-2	TRBJ1-2	CASSHSRRDSFRYGYTF	TGTGCCAGCAGCCATTCACGCCGCGACTCCTTTCGCTATGGCTACACCTTC
NA	NA	TRBV7-9	TRBJ2-2	CASSWPRSNTGELFF	TGTGCCAGCAGCTGGCCCAGATCGAACACCGGGGAGCTGTTTTTT
once	TRBD1	TRBV3-1/TRBV3-2	TRBJ2-4	CASSQDGDRGLFDIQYF	TGTGCCAGCAGCCAAGATGGGGACAGGGGCTTATTTGACATTCAGTACTTC
NA	TRBD1	TRBV6-5	TRBJ2-7	CASSYSGQTYEQYF	TGTGCCAGCAGTTACTCGGGACAGACCTACGAGCAGTACTTC
NA	NA	TRBV7-2	TRBJ2-7	CASSPSAGQTRVEQYF	TGTGCCAGCAGCCCCTCAGCGGGCCAGACCCGAGTCGAGCAGTACTTC
many	TRBD1	TRBV29-1	TRBJ1-2	CSVGLKGQGMGYTF	TGCAGCGTTGGACTAAAGGGACAGGGTATGGGCTACACCTTC
NA	TRBD1	TRBV7-3	TRBJ2-2	CASSLFRDRVIGTGELFF	TGTGCCAGCAGCTTATTCCGGGACAGGGTGATAGGCACCGGGGAGCTGTTTTTT